The text below deals with one T cell receptor beta chain. The antigen is undetermined. Assay: immunoSEQ multiplex PCR; the TCRdb copy retains only in-frame clones and omits some. The repertoire has under 35,000 clones, 80% to 90% of them found once; the top ten carry 0.35%. The entry originates in a study of PD-1 blockade in classical Hodgkin lymphoma. Study-level results: Reports described newly diagnosed patients as having lower baseline TCR diversity than healthy donors.

Described time point: newly diagnosed, previously untreated cHL patient sample. Investigators isolated CD4+ T cells from thawed PBMCs through magnetic negative selection. The CDR3 is 14 residues long. Germline V gene sequence: CDR1 MNHEY, CDR2 SVGAGI. V was pared by 2 bases and J by 4 bases, with 11 bases between. This chain joins TRBV6-5 and TRBJ1-1, with D unresolved. The sequencing sample was made of CD4+ T cells from blood. The sequence was collected from a human donor with classical Hodgkin lymphoma. CDR3 coding DNA: TGTGCCAGCAGTTACATGTTCGGTGGCACTGAAGCTTTCTTT. Amino acids: CASSYMFGGTEAFF.